This TCR beta chain stems from a study of Graves' ophthalmopathy and Graves' hyperthyroidism (dated by TCRdb to the late 2010s). For the wider study: A patient counted as having stable hyperthyroidism if there was no progression to ophthalmopathy within 18 months of follow-up. Once sampling was done, hyperthyroidism patients were given methimazole at a starting dose of 30 mg daily, while ophthalmopathy patients were given high-dose intravenous methylprednisolone. The study used TCR beta repertoire signatures to distinguish Graves' ophthalmopathy from Graves' hyperthyroidism and to predict progression to ophthalmopathy. The independent validation cohort included about 19 hyperthyroidism patients plus 17 patients who later progressed from hyperthyroidism to ophthalmopathy. To explore V-J signatures that distinguish ophthalmopathy from hyperthyroidism, a discovery set of around 100 patients was enrolled, made up of about 40 with ophthalmopathy and under 65 with stable hyperthyroidism. In total, over 130 blood samples were TCR-sequenced: around 42 ophthalmopathy, around 75 hyperthyroidism and roughly 17 hyperthyroidism-to-ophthalmopathy patients. T-cell repertoires of thyroid tissue and blood were compared in 5 or 6 hyperthyroidism patients. Overall study outcomes, separate from this receptor: No statistical method was used to predetermine the sample size, and group allocation was not hidden from the investigators. In validation, the model predicted ophthalmopathy progression with 55% to 71% sensitivity and approximately 75% specificity; 12 predicted patients were CT-confirmed with GO in a median of approximately 6.2 months. Most expanded thyroid clonotypes with a frequency above 0.001 also appeared in blood, which suggests that blood repertoires may reflect the immune response in the thyroid. The 13-signature model separated ophthalmopathy from stable hyperthyroidism with approximately 90% sensitivity and 81.08% specificity in cross-validation, and 80%/75% in the test set.

This clonotype showed up just a few times. It lacks a known antigen. No base quality values were provided; no much bigger clone lies one nucleotide off. V sheds 3 bases and J sheds 2 bases, leaving 15 bases between their ends. CDR1 and CDR2 are drawn from the germline V gene: SQVTM, ANQGSEA. The CDR3 runs 15 residues from the cysteine to the phenylalanine. Only the CDR3 portion is preserved as DNA: 45 bases, with reading frame beginning at the first base. TCR beta CDR3 regions were amplified from RNA transcripts for repertoire sequencing. The first round was an RT-PCR using HTBI primers with the Qiagen OneStep RT-PCR kit, and this first round was followed by a second-round multiplex PCR, then size selection and purification. The libraries underwent paired-end sequencing with 100 bp reads on an Illumina HiSeq2000. As for the authors' bioinformatics: SOAPnuke was used for read processing, and reads with adapters, uncalled bases, a mean Phred below 15, or no exact constant-primer or identifier match were discarded. COPE v1.2.5 was used to merge the high-quality paired reads. Clonotypes were defined as unique nucleotide sequences and were aligned to IMGT TRB V, D and J references using MiTCR v1.1. Analysis was restricted to V-J combinations with a frequency above 0.0001, which covered just over 98% of repertoires. For each V-J combination, a TCR clonal expansion and chaos score was defined as the ratio of F50 clonal expansion to chaos observed in the TCRdist matrix. Features were reduced by Welch's t-statistics and random forest to 10 to 15 V-J combinations, which fed a naive Bayes classifier. The Morisita-Horn index was used to measure how similar the thyroid and blood repertoires were. TCRdb trimmed the raw reads at Q25, called clones with MiXCR and kept productive beta chains. Each CDR3 protein appears once, grouped with its most common genes and DNA. It is TCRdb's table, rather than the study itself, that gives the V and J calls and clone size. The sample records 560,000 or so distinct CDR3 sequences, 35% to 40% of which are singletons. The top ten clonotypes cover 3.5% to 5% of the sample.

Hyperthyroidism patients were newly diagnosed, were aged 18 to 65 years, and had a disease duration under 2 months. Patients with other autoimmune diseases, uncontrolled infections, pregnancy or lactation were excluded from the study. Diagnosis was based on clinical symptoms, serum thyroxine, TRAb, thyroid ultrasound and orbital computed tomography. Total RNA was extracted using Trizol reagent, and RNA quality was checked on an Agilent 2100 Bioanalyzer. This clonotype was sampled from an adult man with Graves' hyperthyroidism. What was sequenced was peripheral blood or thyroid tissue (not recorded which). The chain joins TRBV29-1 to TRBJ2-3; the D gene assignment is ambiguous. The CDR3 in this case is CSVDSRKTNTDTQYF. At the DNA level, the sequence is TGCAGCGTTGACTCACGAAAAACTAACACAGATACGCAGTATTTT.